This T cell receptor beta chain was identified during a study of T cell repertoires in cytomegalovirus infection. Looking at the study overall: In public TCR beta signatures, there were indications of both CMV infection and matching HLA type.

MiXCR, run by TCRdb on the reads, gives a single entry per CDR3 protein. The repertoire holds approximately 590,000 distinct CDR3 sequences, around two fifths seen once, with 48% in the top ten. The CDR3 sequence is 13 residues long. CDR1 is DFQATT, CDR2 SNEGSKA, per germline (reference sequence). Trimming left V 5 bases short and J 7 bases short, with 12 bases between. On this clonotype: Its target is unknown.

Sequencing used cultured PBMCs, obtained from culture after CMV antigen stimulation. The chain employs TRBV20-1 and TRBJ1-6; D gene ambiguous. This clonotype was obtained from a human donor in good health (CMV status not recorded). Some clones in this sample may be carry-over from other donors' samples. The CDR3 coding sequence is TGCAGTGCTGAACTCGGCTGGAATTCACCCCTCCACTTT. It translates to CSAELGWNSPLHF.